A selection of T cell receptor beta chains follows, all from one sample in a study of blood T cell repertoires in COVID-19. The method was immunoSEQ multiplex PCR; TCRdb's version includes in-frame clones alone and lacks a portion of them. This table holds about 310,000 clones, around 87% found once. The sample comprised peripheral blood. Receptors originate from a man aged 45-65 years with active or convalescent COVID-19. Each CDR3 is given with its conserved first and last residue. The D gene is left open where the match is weak. Clone size appears in some rows only: once, few, many, or a class for an expanded clone.

j_call	d_call	v_call	clone_size	cdr3_aa	cdr3_nt
TRBJ1-2	NA	TRBV7-9	NA	CVSTREGFGYTF	TGTGTCTCGACGCGGGAGGGCTTTGGCTACACCTTC
TRBJ2-7	NA	TRBV18	NA	CASSPPGRSYDEQYF	TGTGCCAGCTCACCACCGGGCCGCAGTTACGACGAGCAGTACTTC
TRBJ2-5	TRBD2	TRBV4-1	few	CASSQLTSGQETQYF	TGCGCCAGCAGCCAATTGACTAGCGGCCAAGAGACCCAGTACTTC
TRBJ1-4	TRBD1	TRBV10-3	few	CAISAYRGIGEKLFF	TGTGCCATCAGTGCGTACAGGGGCATCGGCGAAAAACTGTTTTTT
TRBJ1-2	NA	TRBV7-9	NA	CALTDNYGYTF	TGTGCCCTGACAGACAACTATGGCTACACCTTC
TRBJ2-1	TRBD2	TRBV11-2	NA	CASSLFSGRSNEQFF	TGTGCCAGCAGCTTATTCAGCGGGAGGTCGAATGAGCAGTTCTTC
TRBJ2-1	TRBD1	TRBV24-1	NA	CATSDFRQGSYNEQFF	TGTGCCACCAGTGATTTCCGACAGGGGTCTTACAATGAGCAGTTCTTC
TRBJ2-7	NA	TRBV18	NA	CASSPNNYEQYF	TGTGCCAGCTCACCTAATAATTACGAGCAGTACTTC
TRBJ1-1	TRBD1	TRBV3-1/TRBV3-2	NA	CASSQEGRGTGATEAFF	TGTGCCAGCAGCCAAGAGGGTCGTGGAACAGGGGCCACTGAAGCTTTCTTT
TRBJ2-1	TRBD2	TRBV7-9	NA	CASSISGAFYNEQFF	TGTGCCAGCAGTATTAGCGGGGCTTTCTACAATGAGCAGTTCTTC
TRBJ1-2	TRBD1	TRBV7-3	NA	CASSYVGGGDPYGYTF	TGTGCCAGCAGCTACGTAGGAGGGGGCGACCCCTATGGCTACACCTTC
TRBJ2-3	TRBD1	TRBV4-2	NA	CASSLDGQGEADTQYF	TGTGCCAGCAGCCTCGATGGACAGGGAGAGGCAGATACGCAGTATTTT
TRBJ2-7	NA	TRBV6-5	NA	CASSHGGYEQYF	TGTGCCAGCAGTCACGGGGGCTACGAGCAGTACTTC
TRBJ2-2	TRBD1	TRBV5-1	NA	CASSAGQGDTGELFF	TGCGCCAGCAGCGCGGGACAGGGGGACACCGGGGAGCTGTTTTTT
TRBJ1-1	NA	TRBV20-1	NA	CSASPNIQGYLPNLNTEAFF	TGCAGTGCTAGTCCCAATATTCAGGGGTACCTTCCCAATCTGAACACTGAAGCTTTCTTT
TRBJ2-7	NA	TRBV4-2	NA	CASSQDTGEGEQYF	TGTGCCAGCAGCCAAGATACGGGAGAGGGCGAGCAGTACTTC
TRBJ1-3	NA	TRBV5-1	NA	CASSLEQRSSGNTIYF	TGCGCCAGCAGCTTGGAGCAGCGGAGCTCTGGAAACACCATATATTTT